The present T cell receptor (beta chain) was sequenced within a study of beta chain features in type 1 diabetes (dated by TCRdb to the late 2010s). The study in broad terms: Patients and healthy donors did not differ in mean age, gender distribution, total cell number or subset yield. A total of about 110,000,000 sorted cells were examined across all samples, and a strong correlation was observed between cell number per subset and RNA yield. In the study, TCRB repertoires of sorted circulating CD4+ T cell subsets from recently diagnosed type 1 diabetes patients were compared with those of matched healthy donors. Regulatory and stem cell-like memory subsets were isolated from only 8 patients and about eight healthy donors, whereas naive and central memory subsets came from all 28 donors. Study-wide conclusions, independent of this receptor: Naive, central memory and regulatory TCRB repertoires appeared to be more similar among patients than among healthy donors. Because cDNA was sequenced instead of genomic DNA, highly expressing activated cells could be over-represented, though the groups showed no difference in activation or CD3 levels. Patients with type 1 diabetes made fewer insertions and deleted more nucleotides at VDJ recombination sites, implying thymic rearrangement abnormalities. Type 1 diabetes patients showed a moderate but significant shortening of TCRB CDR3 length in all four CD4+ subsets. HLA sub-analyses involved small numbers of individuals, so any influence of HLA type on TCRB rearrangement remained unresolved. PCR may preferentially amplify shorter templates, but because patient and control samples were amplified and corrected together, any resulting skew would affect both groups equally.

Worth noting for this clone: This receptor's antigen is unknown. No much larger clone exists at a distance of one base, and base qualities are not known.

The High Capacity cDNA Reverse Transcription Kit was used to reverse transcribe all of the isolated RNA, meaning that expressed TCRB transcripts were what got sequenced. Naive, central memory and regulatory T cell samples underwent deep immunoSEQ sequencing, averaging around 4 million total reads per sample. After sorted cells were lysed in RLT buffer, RNA was extracted with DNase-treated RNeasy Micro or Mini kits, with the choice depending on cell number. To prevent cross-contamination, each cell subset was processed individually, whereas patient and healthy donor samples were processed jointly. Using the immunoSEQ multiplex PCR, TCRB sequences were amplified from cDNA into 87-bp fragments spanning the CDR3 region. Amplicons were sequenced on the Illumina HiSeq platform. The study's own analysis went as follows. Synthetic template baselines were used to correct PCR bias computationally, reads within Hamming distance 2 were collapsed together, and singletons that could not be merged were discarded. Reads were aligned against IMGT so that V, D and J genes, CDR3 length and insertions or deletions at six rearrangement sites could be assigned. Within each subset, clonotype counts were normalized to sorted cell number, and only after that were true diversity and Gini coefficients computed with the tcR R package. The overlap coefficient, calculated on TCRB nucleotide sequences, was used to quantify repertoire sharing. The table was pulled from immuneACCESS by TCRdb, which kept in-frame rearrangements only. Such tables lose some clones; where checked, under half of the loss comes from unresolved V genes, and the rest has no known cause. V and J calls and clone size come straight from that table; D and trimming were deduced from the DNA. The sample data list around 340,000 clones, and approximately 9.9% of these were observed just once. Less than 1.2% of the sample rests with the top ten.

The CDR3 runs 14 residues from the cysteine to the phenylalanine. The retained sequence is limited to the CDR3, 42 bases, with the frame set at the first base. V drops 6 bases and J drops 0 bases, leaving 11 bases in between. CDR1 and CDR2 are read off the germline V gene as SGHTA and FQGNSA. A single peripheral blood draw of around 120 mL on average was collected from each donor into heparinised tubes. A BD FACSAria II was used to sort naive, central memory, regulatory and stem cell-like memory CD4+ T cells with a panel that included CD45RO, CCR7, CD25, CD127, CD95 and CD27. All sorted populations exceeded 95% purity. Right away, PBMCs were isolated by Lymphoprep density gradient centrifugation and were stained directly, with no culture step. To minimize batch effects, samples were stained and sorted in pairs, one healthy donor with one patient per experiment.

The material sequenced was central memory CD4+ T cells from blood. The sequence links TRBV7-2 to TRBJ2-5; the D gene could be either TRBD1 or TRBD2, each agreeing at 5 bases. The clonotype comes from a man under 40 with type 1 diabetes. The CDR3 protein sequence reads: CASRSGTHQETQYF. The bases are TGTGCCAGCAGATCCGGGACGCACCAAGAGACCCAGTACTTC.